The T cell receptor (beta chain) described here comes from a study of identical twins' blood T cells. One entry per CDR3 protein, called by TCRdb with MiXCR from the 5' RACE reads. The data hold hundreds of thousands of distinct CDR3 sequences, with about 28% observed a single time. Note on this clonotype: Its specificity is unknown. The junction shows a germline mismatch at one end, possibly a read error.

Whole-study results and caveats: Even for out-of-frame TCRbeta, twins reportedly shared V gene usage much more than unrelated donors.

CDR3 length: 14 amino acids. The chain combines TRBV12-3 or TRBV12-4 with TRBJ2-2; D possibly corresponds to TRBD2 (6 bases). The receptor was derived from a woman aged 18-49 years in good health. Source material: PBMCs. CDR3 sequence: CASSRDFYTRELFF. DNA for the CDR3: TGTGCCAGCAGTCGGGACTTTTACACCCGGGAGCTGTTTTTT.